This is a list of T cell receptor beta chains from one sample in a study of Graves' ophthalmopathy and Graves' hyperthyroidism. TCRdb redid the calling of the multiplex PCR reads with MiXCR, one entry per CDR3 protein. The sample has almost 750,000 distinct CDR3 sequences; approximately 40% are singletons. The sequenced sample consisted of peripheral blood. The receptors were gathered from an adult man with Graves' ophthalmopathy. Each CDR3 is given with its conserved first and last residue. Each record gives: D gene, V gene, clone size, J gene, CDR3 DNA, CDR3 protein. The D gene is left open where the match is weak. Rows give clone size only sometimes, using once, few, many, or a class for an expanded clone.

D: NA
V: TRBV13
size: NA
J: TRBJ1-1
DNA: TGTGCCAGCAGCTTACAGCCTAATCGGAACACTGAAGCTTTCTTT
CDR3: CASSLQPNRNTEAFF

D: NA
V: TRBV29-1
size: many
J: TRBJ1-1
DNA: TGCAGCGTTGAACTTGCCCGCTCTGGGAACACTGAAGCTTTCTTT
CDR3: CSVELARSGNTEAFF

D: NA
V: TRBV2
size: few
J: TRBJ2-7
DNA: TGTGCCAGCAGAGAACTAGCCGAGAGCTCCTACGAGCAGTACTTC
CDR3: CASRELAESSYEQYF

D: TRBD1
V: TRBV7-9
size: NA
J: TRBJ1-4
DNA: TGTGCCAGCAGCTTAGCACCCCCGGGACAGGGGGCAAAACTGTTTTTT
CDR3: CASSLAPPGQGAKLFF

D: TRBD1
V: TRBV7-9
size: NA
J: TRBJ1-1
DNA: TGTGCCAGCAGTTATGAGGGGGCGAGGACTGAAGCTTTCTTT
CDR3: CASSYEGARTEAFF

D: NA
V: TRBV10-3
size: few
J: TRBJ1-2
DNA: TGTGCCTGGATTCGACAGCCAAACTATGGCTACACCTTC
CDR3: CAWIRQPNYGYTF

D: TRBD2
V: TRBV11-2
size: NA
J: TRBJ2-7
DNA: TGTGCCAGCAGCTTAGATTTTAGAGTGAGCGGGAGGGCCGCCGAGCAGTACTTC
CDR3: CASSLDFRVSGRAAEQYF

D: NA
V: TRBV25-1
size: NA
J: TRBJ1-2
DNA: TGTGCCAGCAGTTACTCGGGCTCGGGCAACGACTATGGCTACACCTTC
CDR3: CASSYSGSGNDYGYTF

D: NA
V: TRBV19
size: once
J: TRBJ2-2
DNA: TGTGCCAGTAGTATTGACATGATTAACACCGAGGAGCTGTTTTTT
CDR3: CASSIDMINTEELFF

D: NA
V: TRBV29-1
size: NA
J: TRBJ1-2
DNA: TGCAGCGTTGGAGGAGGAGGGCTCGATGGCTACACCTTC
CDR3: CSVGGGGLDGYTF

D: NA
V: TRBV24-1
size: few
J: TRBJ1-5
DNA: TGTGCCAGCAGTTCGAATCTCAGGGGATGGGATCAGCCCCAGCATTTT
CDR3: CASSSNLRGWDQPQHF

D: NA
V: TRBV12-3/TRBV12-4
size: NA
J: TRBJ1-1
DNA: TGTGCCAGCAGTAGGACAACACAGAACACTGAAGCTTTCTTT
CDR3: CASSRTTQNTEAFF

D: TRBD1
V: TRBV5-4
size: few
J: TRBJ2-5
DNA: TGTGCCAGCAGCATTAAACAGGGGACAGAGACCCAGTACTTC
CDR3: CASSIKQGTETQYF

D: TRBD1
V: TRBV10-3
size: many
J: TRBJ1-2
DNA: TGTGCCATCAGGGCCGGGACAGGGGACGGGAACTATGGCTACACCTTC
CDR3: CAIRAGTGDGNYGYTF

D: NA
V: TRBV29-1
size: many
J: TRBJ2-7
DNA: TGCAGCGTTGAACCCAGAACCTCCTACGAGCAGTACTTC
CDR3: CSVEPRTSYEQYF

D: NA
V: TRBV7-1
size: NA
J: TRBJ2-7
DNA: TGTGCCAGCAGCCAGCGTGACAGGACCTACGAGCAGTACTTC
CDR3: CASSQRDRTYEQYF

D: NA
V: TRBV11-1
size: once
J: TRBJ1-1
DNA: TGTGCTAGGCGGCCGATGAACACTGAAGCCTTCTTT
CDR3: CARRPMNTEAFF

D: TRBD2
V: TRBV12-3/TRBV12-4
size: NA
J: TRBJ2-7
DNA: TGTGCCAGCAGCGTTGGGACTAGCTCGTACCCTTTAAACTACGAGCAGTACTTC
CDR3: CASSVGTSSYPLNYEQYF

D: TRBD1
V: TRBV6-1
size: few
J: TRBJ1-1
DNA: TGTGCCAGCAGTTCAGGGGGCTGGGGGACTGAAGCTTTCTTT
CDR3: CASSSGGWGTEAFF

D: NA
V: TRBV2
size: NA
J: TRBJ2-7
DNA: TGTGCCAGCAGTTTATCTCTGGGGGGGGGCTCTTACGAGCAGTACTTC
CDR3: CASSLSLGGGSYEQYF

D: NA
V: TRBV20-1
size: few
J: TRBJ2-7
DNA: TGCAGTGCTAGAGATACGGTATCCAGCGGCTACGAGCAGTACTTC
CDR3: CSARDTVSSGYEQYF

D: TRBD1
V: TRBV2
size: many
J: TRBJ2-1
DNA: TGTGCCAGCAGAAGACAGGGGCTCTACAATGAGCAGTTCTTC
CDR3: CASRRQGLYNEQFF

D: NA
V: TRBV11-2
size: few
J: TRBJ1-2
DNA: TGTGCCAGCAGCTTATCGGCAGGGTTCTATGGCTACACCTTC
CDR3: CASSLSAGFYGYTF

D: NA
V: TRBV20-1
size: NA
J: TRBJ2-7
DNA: TGCAGTGCTAGAGAGGATCAGGGCCCCCACGAGCAGTACTTC
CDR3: CSAREDQGPHEQYF

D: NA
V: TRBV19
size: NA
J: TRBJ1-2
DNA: TGTGCCAGTAGTATAGGACAAAGAAACTATGGCTACACCTTC
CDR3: CASSIGQRNYGYTF

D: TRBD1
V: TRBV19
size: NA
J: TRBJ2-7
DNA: TGTGCCAGTAGTATTTCGACAGGGATTGGCGAGCAGTACTTC
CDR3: CASSISTGIGEQYF

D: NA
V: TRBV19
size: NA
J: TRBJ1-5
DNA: TGTGCCAGTAGAGAATGGGGGGACAATCAGCCCCAGCATTTT
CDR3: CASREWGDNQPQHF

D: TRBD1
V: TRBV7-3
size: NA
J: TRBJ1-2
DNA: TGTGCCAGCAGCCCCGGGACAGGGGGTTTCTACACCTTC
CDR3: CASSPGTGGFYTF

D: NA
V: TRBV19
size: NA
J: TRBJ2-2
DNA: TGTGCCAGTAGTCACTACGACGAACCCACCGGGGAGCTGTTTTTT
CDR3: CASSHYDEPTGELFF

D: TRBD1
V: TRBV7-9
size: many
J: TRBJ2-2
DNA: TGTGCCAGCAGCCGGACAGGGGGCAACACCGGGGAGCTGTTTTTT
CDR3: CASSRTGGNTGELFF

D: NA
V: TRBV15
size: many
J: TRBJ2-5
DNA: TGTGCCACCAGCAGAACAGGGGCGGGGGCAGAGACCCAGTACTTC
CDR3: CATSRTGAGAETQYF

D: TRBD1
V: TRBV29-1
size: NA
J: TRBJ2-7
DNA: TGCAGCGTTAGTGCGAGGGACAGCTCCTACGAGCAGTACTTC
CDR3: CSVSARDSSYEQYF

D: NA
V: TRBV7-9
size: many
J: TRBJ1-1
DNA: TGTGCCAGCAGCTTAGCGCAAACGCAAGAAGCTTTCTTT
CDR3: CASSLAQTQEAFF

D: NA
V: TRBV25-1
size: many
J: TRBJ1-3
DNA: TGTGCCAGCAGTCGTGGGCTAAACTCTGGAAACACCATATATTTT
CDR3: CASSRGLNSGNTIYF

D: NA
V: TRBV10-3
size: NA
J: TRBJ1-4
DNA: TGTGCCATCAGTGGGGAGGACAGTGGAAAACTGTTTTTT
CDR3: CAISGEDSGKLFF

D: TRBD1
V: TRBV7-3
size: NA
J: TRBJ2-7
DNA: TGTGCCAGCAGTCTAACGACAGGGCCCGCCTACGAGCAGTACTTC
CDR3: CASSLTTGPAYEQYF

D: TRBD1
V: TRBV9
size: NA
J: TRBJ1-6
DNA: TGTGCCAGCTCACCACCGGACAGGGCTTATTCACCCCTCCACTTT
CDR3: CASSPPDRAYSPLHF

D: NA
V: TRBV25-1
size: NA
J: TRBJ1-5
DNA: TGTGCCAGCATATTAGGGTACAATCAGCCCCAGCATTTT
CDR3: CASILGYNQPQHF

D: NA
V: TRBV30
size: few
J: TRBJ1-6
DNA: TGTGCCTGGTCGACCGGGAATTCACCCCTCCACTTT
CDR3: CAWSTGNSPLHF

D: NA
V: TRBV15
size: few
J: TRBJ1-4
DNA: TGTGCCACCAGCAGAGGAACTAATGAAAAACTGTTTTTT
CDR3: CATSRGTNEKLFF

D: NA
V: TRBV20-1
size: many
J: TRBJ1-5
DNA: TGCAGTGCACGAGGTCTTGAGGAGCCCCAGCATTTT
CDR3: CSARGLEEPQHF

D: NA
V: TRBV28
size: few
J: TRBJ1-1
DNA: TGTGCCAGCAGTGCGAGGGACACTGAAGCTTTCTTT
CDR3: CASSARDTEAFF

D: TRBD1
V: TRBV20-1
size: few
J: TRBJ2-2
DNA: TGCAGTGCCCCGGGACAGCCGAACACCGGGGAGCTGTTTTTT
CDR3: CSAPGQPNTGELFF

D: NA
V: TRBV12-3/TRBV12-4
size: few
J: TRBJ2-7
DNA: TGTGCCAGCAGTGCGGACAGACCGTACGAGCAGTACTTC
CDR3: CASSADRPYEQYF

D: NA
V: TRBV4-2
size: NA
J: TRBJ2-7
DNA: TGTGCCAGCAGCCAAGACATTCAGGGGACACTTGTTCAGCAGTACTTC
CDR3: CASSQDIQGTLVQQYF

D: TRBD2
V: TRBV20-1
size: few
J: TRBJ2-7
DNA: TGCAGTGCGGCCGGGACTAGCGTCGAGCAGTACTTC
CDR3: CSAAGTSVEQYF

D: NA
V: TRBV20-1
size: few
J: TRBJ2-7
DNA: TGCAGTGCTAAAGGAGTCGCGCTTTACGAGCAGTACTTC
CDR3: CSAKGVALYEQYF

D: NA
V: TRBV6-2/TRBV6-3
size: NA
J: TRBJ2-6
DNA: TGTGCCAGCAGTTACCCCGAGAGCTCTGGGGCCAACGTCCTGACTTTC
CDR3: CASSYPESSGANVLTF

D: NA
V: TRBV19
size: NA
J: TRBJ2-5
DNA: TGTGCCAGTAGTTTGGGGACATGGGAGACCCAGTACTTC
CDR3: CASSLGTWETQYF

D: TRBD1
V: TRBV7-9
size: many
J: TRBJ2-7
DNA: TGTGCCAGCAGCCAGGGACAGGGTCTCTACGAGCAGTACTTC
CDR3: CASSQGQGLYEQYF

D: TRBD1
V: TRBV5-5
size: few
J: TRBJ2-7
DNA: TGTGCCAGCAGCTTGGCCGGGACAGCTACCTACGAGCAGTACTTC
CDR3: CASSLAGTATYEQYF